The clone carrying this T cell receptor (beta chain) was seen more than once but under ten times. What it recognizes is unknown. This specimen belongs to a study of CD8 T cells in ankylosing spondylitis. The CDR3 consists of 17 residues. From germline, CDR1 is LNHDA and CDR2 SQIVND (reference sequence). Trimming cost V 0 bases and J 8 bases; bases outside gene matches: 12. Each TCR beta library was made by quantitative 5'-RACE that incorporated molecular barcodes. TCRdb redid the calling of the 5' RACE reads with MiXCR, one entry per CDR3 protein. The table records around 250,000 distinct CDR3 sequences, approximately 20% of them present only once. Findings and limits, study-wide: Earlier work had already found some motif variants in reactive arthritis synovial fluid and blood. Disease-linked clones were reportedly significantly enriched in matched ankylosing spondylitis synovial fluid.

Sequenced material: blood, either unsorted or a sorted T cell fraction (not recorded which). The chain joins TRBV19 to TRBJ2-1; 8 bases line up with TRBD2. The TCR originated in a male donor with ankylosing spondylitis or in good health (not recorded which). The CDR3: CASSIDSLAGLTDEQFF. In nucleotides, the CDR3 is TGTGCCAGTAGTATAGATTCCCTAGCGGGCCTTACGGATGAGCAGTTCTTC.